The 2 T cell receptor beta chains below come from one sample, sequenced in a study of T-cell memory formation after mild COVID-19. TCRdb called the 5' RACE reads again in MiXCR, with one record for every CDR3 protein. The repertoire has fewer than 150,000 distinct CDR3 sequences, approximately 5.9% of them found once; the top ten carry 2% to 2.5%. Specimen: PBMCs or a T cell subset sorted from them (not recorded which). Source of these receptors: an adult woman who had mild COVID-19 (a few samples of this study predate the infection). Cell type and time point are not known.

J is TRBJ2-5 and V is TRBV7-9; 7 positions match TRBD1. CDR1 and CDR2 from the germline V gene are SEHNR and FQNEAQ (reference sequence). The CDR3 runs to 13 residues. Losses at the gene ends were 4 bases for V and 3 bases for J; bases not matched to a gene: 2. CDR3 in amino acids: CASSSGTEETQYF. The DNA of the CDR3 is TGTGCCAGCAGCTCAGGGACAGAAGAGACCCAGTACTTC.

At least ten counts were recorded for this clonotype. The V gene is TRBV9, the J gene TRBJ1-1; TRBD1 might be the D (5 bases). CDR3 length equals 14 residues. Germline CDR1 SGDLS, CDR2 YYNGEE. Between the trimmed V and J ends, which lost 1 base and 4 bases, there was a span of 11 bases. The DNA for the CDR3 is TGTGCCAGCAGCGTACACCAGGGAGGCACTGAAGCTTTCTTT. As protein: CASSVHQGGTEAFF.